The rows below give T cell receptor beta chains drawn from one sample of a study of T cell clones after liver transplantation. Sequenced by immunoSEQ multiplex PCR; TCRdb stores in-frame clones only, minus some. The table has over 50,000 clones, 65% to 85% seen once. The material sequenced was CD4+ T cells from blood, taken before liver transplant. The receptors stem from a human donor who received a liver transplant. Each CDR3 is given with its conserved first and last residue. The order of the fields is V gene, D gene, clone size, J gene, CDR3 length, CDR3 DNA, CDR3 protein. A D gene is named only where the DNA matches it firmly. Size is omitted from some rows. Given values are once, few, many or a class for expanded clones.

>TRBV6-5|-|-|TRBJ2-7|14
TGTGCCAGCGGGCGGGGGGACAGATCTTCCGAGCAGTACTTC
CASGRGDRSSEQYF
>TRBV28|TRBD2|few|TRBJ2-3|14
TGTGCCAGCATGGCGGGAGGAAGCACAGATACGCAGTATTTT
CASMAGGSTDTQYF
>TRBV2|-|-|TRBJ2-7|14
TGTGCCAGCAACACAGGGCTTGCCTCCTACGAGCAGTACTTC
CASNTGLASYEQYF
>TRBV2|TRBD1|-|TRBJ1-1|15
TGTGCCAGCAGAGAGGACAGGGCGAGGGTCACTGAAGCTTTCTTT
CASREDRARVTEAFF
>TRBV7-9|-|-|TRBJ2-5|14
TGTGCCAGCAGCTTGATCTCTATAGGAGGGACCCAGTACTTC
CASSLISIGGTQYF
>TRBV29-1|-|-|TRBJ2-7|14
TGCAGCGTTGGTACAAGCCGAGCTTTCCGCGAGCAGTACTTC
CSVGTSRAFREQYF
>TRBV12-5|-|-|TRBJ2-7|16
TGTGCTAGTGGTTCCTACGTGGGGTCCAGGGCCAACGAGCAGTACTTC
CASGSYVGSRANEQYF
>TRBV12-5|TRBD2|-|TRBJ2-5|14
TGTGCTAGTGGTTCGGGACTAGAACAAGAGACCCAGTACTTC
CASGSGLEQETQYF
>TRBV9|-|few|TRBJ1-2|14
TGTGCCAGCAGCGGGGGGCCACTATCCGGGGGCTACACCTTC
CASSGGPLSGGYTF
>TRBV18|-|-|TRBJ2-5|18
TGTGCCAGCTCACCAGTTGGGAGGAAAGTAGGGGCAGAAGAGACCCAGTACTTC
CASSPVGRKVGAEETQYF
>TRBV25-1|-|few|TRBJ2-1|13
TGTGCCAGCAGTCCGCAGGGTCTGGATGAGCAGTTCTTC
CASSPQGLDEQFF
>TRBV7-3|-|-|TRBJ2-2|15
TGTGCCAGCAGCGAACGGTCGAGCCTGACCGGGGAGCTGTTTTTT
CASSERSSLTGELFF
>TRBV6-5|-|-|TRBJ2-5|13
TGTGCCAGCGGGGGGGGCACCCGCGAGACCCAGTACTTC
CASGGGTRETQYF
>TRBV12-5|-|-|TRBJ1-5|13
TGTGCTAGTGGCCTGGAGGGGGGGATTGCCCAGCATTTT
CASGLEGGIAQHF
>TRBV28|TRBD1|-|TRBJ2-7|12
TGTGCCAGCAGCAATCGGGACAGGGCCCTGTACTTC
CASSNRDRALYF
>TRBV6-1|-|-|TRBJ2-4|15
TGTGCCAGCAGTGAACTTCGGATAGCCAAAAACATTCAGTACTTC
CASSELRIAKNIQYF
>TRBV7-9|-|-|TRBJ1-5|13
TGTGCCAGCGGGGGGGTAGGCAATCAGCCCCAGCATTTT
CASGGVGNQPQHF
>TRBV5-4|-|-|TRBJ2-1|13
TGTGCCGGCTGGACACAATCTTCCAATGAGCAGTTCTTC
CAGWTQSSNEQFF
>TRBV14|TRBD1|-|TRBJ2-2|17
TGTGCCAGCAGCCTTTACAACAGGGGGACTAACACCGGGGAGCTGTTTTTT
CASSLYNRGTNTGELFF
>TRBV12-5|TRBD2|-|TRBJ2-1|16
TGTGCTAGTGGCCCACCTACGGCCGGGAGGGTCAATGAGCAGTTCTTC
CASGPPTAGRVNEQFF
>TRBV5-4|-|-|TRBJ2-7|13
TGTGCCAGCAGCTTGGGGGGTTTTGCCGAGCAGTACTTC
CASSLGGFAEQYF
>TRBV28|-|few|TRBJ1-5|14
TGTGCCAGCAGTTTATTCGGGATGGCTCAGCCCCAGCATTTT
CASSLFGMAQPQHF
>TRBV9|TRBD2|-|TRBJ2-3|18
TGTGCCAGCAGCCCTCGGACTAGCGGGGCCCGCCGGGGAGATACGCAGTATTTT
CASSPRTSGARRGDTQYF
>TRBV2|-|-|TRBJ1-6|16
TGTGCCAGCAAAATAGTTTCGGGACACCCTAATTCACCCCTCCACTTT
CASKIVSGHPNSPLHF
>TRBV9|-|-|TRBJ1-2|14
TGTGCCAGCAGCGGGGGTCCACTATCCGGGGGCTACACCTTC
CASSGGPLSGGYTF
>TRBV18|TRBD1|-|TRBJ1-5|14
TGTGCCAGCTCTCCAGGGGGGGGCAATCAGCCCCAGCATTTT
CASSPGGGNQPQHF
>TRBV6-1|TRBD2|-|TRBJ2-5|16
TGTGCCAGCAGTGCCCAGATTAGCGGGGGGATAGAGACCCAGTACTTC
CASSAQISGGIETQYF
>TRBV11-2|-|-|TRBJ2-7|15
TGTGCCAGCAGCTTAGAGGCAGGCGTTTCCTACGAGCAGTACTTC
CASSLEAGVSYEQYF
>TRBV5-1|-|-|TRBJ2-7|14
TGCGCCAGCAGCTTGGGTCGACAGACCTACGAGCAGTACTTC
CASSLGRQTYEQYF
>TRBV6-5|-|few|TRBJ1-6|13
TGTGCCAGCGGGGGATCCTATAATTCACCCCTCCACTTT
CASGGSYNSPLHF
>TRBV5-1|-|-|TRBJ2-7|14
TGCGCCAGCAGCTTCTCTGCCGTGCCTAGCGAGCAGTACTTC
CASSFSAVPSEQYF
>TRBV7-2|-|-|TRBJ1-2|13
TGTGCCAGCAGCTTAACAGGAGATTATGGCTACACCTTC
CASSLTGDYGYTF
>TRBV18|-|few|TRBJ2-3|13
TGTGCCAGCTCACGAGAGAGCACAGATACGCAGTATTTT
CASSRESTDTQYF
>TRBV6-5|-|-|TRBJ1-2|13
TGTGCCAGCAGCCCCGACAGCAACTATGGCTACACCTTC
CASSPDSNYGYTF
>TRBV7-2|TRBD2|-|TRBJ2-3|15
TGTGCCAGCAGCTTCGCGGGAGGGCTGGCAGATACGCAGTATTTT
CASSFAGGLADTQYF
>TRBV28|-|-|TRBJ2-5|14
TGTGCCAGCAGTTTATACGGCCCCGGGGAGACCCAGTACTTC
CASSLYGPGETQYF
>TRBV9|TRBD2|-|TRBJ2-3|16
TGTGCCAGCAGCGTAGTCGCGGGAGGTACCACAGATACGCAGTATTTT
CASSVVAGGTTDTQYF
>TRBV5-6|-|-|TRBJ1-1|16
TGTGCCAGCAGCTTGAATCCCACGGGGGTAGTCTCTGAAGCTTTCTTT
CASSLNPTGVVSEAFF
>TRBV6-5|-|-|TRBJ2-1|15
TGTGCCAGCAGTTACAGCGGCAGGGGATACAATGAGCAGTTCTTC
CASSYSGRGYNEQFF
>TRBV18|-|-|TRBJ1-4|13
TGTGCCAGCTCACCCAGGGGCGATGAAAAACTGTTTTTT
CASSPRGDEKLFF
>TRBV5-1|-|-|TRBJ1-5|16
TGCGCCAGCAGACAAGGCCCGGGGGCGCCCAATCAGCCCCAGCATTTT
CASRQGPGAPNQPQHF
>TRBV28|-|-|TRBJ1-2|13
TGTGCCAGCAGTTTACAAGGGAACTATGGCTACACCTTC
CASSLQGNYGYTF
>TRBV2|-|-|TRBJ2-7|14
TGTGCCAGCGGAACTGAAATTCGGGGGATGGAGCAGTACTTC
CASGTEIRGMEQYF
>TRBV7-3|-|-|TRBJ2-6|16
TGTGCCAGCAGCCCCATGGGCGGCTCTGGGGCCAACGTCCTGACTTTC
CASSPMGGSGANVLTF
>TRBV2|-|-|TRBJ2-3|14
TGTGCCAGCAGTGGGAGACCAGTAACAGATACGCAGTATTTT
CASSGRPVTDTQYF
>TRBV18|TRBD1|-|TRBJ1-1|16
TGTGCCAGCTCACGGGACAGCCCAATGACGGGCACTGAAGCTTTCTTT
CASSRDSPMTGTEAFF
>TRBV11-2|-|-|TRBJ2-4|14
TGTGCCAGCAGCTTAGAGGGGTACAAAAACATTCAGTACTTC
CASSLEGYKNIQYF
>TRBV6-5|-|-|TRBJ2-7|14
TGTGCCAGCAGTTACGACAGGTTTGCCTACGAGCAGTACTTC
CASSYDRFAYEQYF
>TRBV29-1|-|-|TRBJ2-2|14
TGCAGCGGACCTCGTCGTGGTAACACCGGGGAGCTGTTTTTT
CSGPRRGNTGELFF
>TRBV2|TRBD2|-|TRBJ2-5|15
TGTGCCAGCAGACCGGGACTAGCGGACCAAGAGACCCAGTACTTC
CASRPGLADQETQYF
>TRBV7-6|-|-|TRBJ2-7|11
TGTGCCAGCCAAAGCTCCTACGAGCAGTACTTC
CASQSSYEQYF
>TRBV11-2|TRBD2|-|TRBJ2-7|17
TGTGCCAGCAGCTTAGTCCCTAGCGGGGGGGGAGTCTACGAGCAGTACTTC
CASSLVPSGGGVYEQYF
>TRBV28|-|-|TRBJ1-3|14
TGTGCCAGCAGTTTTACCGGAGCCGGAAACACCATATATTTT
CASSFTGAGNTIYF
>TRBV20-1|-|-|TRBJ2-7|11
TGCAGTGCTAAGGGTACCGGCGAGCAGTACTTC
CSAKGTGEQYF
>TRBV6-1|-|-|TRBJ2-7|15
TGTGCCAGCAGTGAAGGTCTTGGGGGGACCTACGAGCAGTACTTC
CASSEGLGGTYEQYF